A single sample is the source of the 24 T cell receptor beta chains below, sequenced in a study of shared clonotypes between healthy human individuals. Repertoires were generated with immunoSEQ multiplex PCR, while TCRdb's copy carries only in-frame clones and drops some. The sample includes about 980,000 clones, about three quarters of them seen just once. Sequencing used memory CD4+ T cells sorted from blood. Subset specified: CD45RA-negative fraction. These receptors originate from a man between 18 and 35 years old in good health.

The chain couples TRBV19 to TRBJ1-1, with 10 nucleotides matching TRBD1. CDR1 LNHDA and CDR2 SQIVND come from the germline V gene (reference sequence). The trim removed 5 bases at V and 9 bases at J, leaving 6 bases unmatched. CDR3 length equals 13 residues. DNA for the CDR3: TGTGCCAGTAGTGCTGGGACAGGGGAGAAAGCTTTCTTT. It yields the protein CASSAGTGEKAFF.

The chain employs TRBV21-1 and TRBJ1-1; the D call of TRBD1 is as the table states it, not checked on the DNA. TRBV21-1 is shown as a pseudogene. The CDR3 contains 18 residues. The CDR3 loop is CASSKYPDRGQPNTEAFF. The CDR3 coding sequence is TGTGCCAGCAGCAAATACCCCGACAGGGGCCAGCCGAACACTGAAGCTTTCTTT.

V gene TRBV4-1 combines with J gene TRBJ1-6; D remains unclear. The V and J ends lost 3 bases and 2 bases respectively, with 17 bases between them. Germline CDR1 MGHRA, CDR2 YSYEKL. The CDR3 totals 18 residues. CDR3 loop: CASSQTLEGRAYNSPLHF. Written as DNA, the CDR3 is TGCGCCAGCAGCCAGACCTTGGAAGGGAGGGCCTATAATTCACCCCTCCACTTT.

V gene TRBV4-1 combines with J gene TRBJ2-3, with TRBD2 matching 13 bases. Trimming took 3 bases from V and 8 from J; bases not matched to a gene: 11. The CDR3 covers 17 residues. Germline CDR1 MGHRA, CDR2 YSYEKL. CDR3 DNA sequence: TGCGCCAGCAGCCAGACCCGGACTAGCGGGAGCGGGGTTACGCAGTATTTT. It yields the protein CASSQTRTSGSGVTQYF.

The CDR3 region is CASSLDLTNNEQFF. In nucleotides, the CDR3 is TGCGCCAGCAGCTTGGACCTCACAAACAATGAGCAGTTCTTC. This sequence joins TRBV5-1 and TRBJ2-1; D gene unclear. The ends were cut back, 0 bases at V and 5 bases at J, with 9 bases in the middle. Per germline, CDR1 SGHRS and CDR2 YFSETQ. CDR3 length equals 14 residues.

The chain joins TRBV6-1 to TRBJ1-6; 8 nucleotides agree with TRBD1. The junction had 4 bases not matched to a gene; V was cut back by 1 base and J by 8 bases. The CDR3 totals 15 residues. Germline values: CDR1 MNHNS, CDR2 SASEGT. CDR3 DNA: TGTGCCAGCAGTGAAGAGGACAGGGCATATTCACCCCTCCACTTT. Its translation: CASSEEDRAYSPLHF.

This chain links TRBV4-1 with TRBJ2-7; 7 bases match TRBD2. This CDR3 contains 16 residues. The trim removed 0 bases at V and 3 bases at J, leaving 8 bases unmatched. CDR1 is MGHRA, CDR2 YSYEKL, per germline. The CDR3 here is CASSQEYGGEVYEQYF. CDR3 bases: TGCGCCAGCAGCCAAGAGTATGGGGGGGAGGTCTACGAGCAGTACTTC.

This chain connects TRBV11-2 to TRBJ2-3; D might be TRBD1 (5 bases). CDR1 SGHAT and CDR2 FQNNGV come from the germline V gene. V lost 6 bases to trimming and J lost 1 base, with 14 bases between them. The CDR3 covers 15 residues. CDR3 in DNA: TGTGCCAGCAGAGGTTCGACAGTTGGCACAGATACGCAGTATTTT. Amino acids: CASRGSTVGTDTQYF.

As concerns this clone: This same CDR3 is encoded by further DNA sequences in the sample. The V and J genes are TRBV6-6 and TRBJ1-1; possible D gene TRBD1, 6 bases. The CDR3 length is 13 residues. Germline assignment: CDR1 MNHNY and CDR2 SVGAGI (reference sequence). V lost 6 bases to trimming and J lost 1 base, with 9 bases between them. The CDR3 region is CASSPQGNTEAFF. In DNA form, the CDR3 reads TGTGCCAGCAGCCCACAGGGGAACACTGAAGCTTTCTTT.

As to this clone: The sample holds other DNA sequences that translate to the same CDR3. The V call is TRBV10-3, the J call TRBJ2-1, with a possible D match to TRBD2 (6 bases). The CDR3 runs to 15 residues. V gave up 3 bases and J gave up 0 bases, with 9 bases separating them. Germline CDR1 is ENHRY and CDR2 is SYGVKD. CDR3 sequence (DNA): TGTGCCATCAGTGATACCGGGGGCTCCTACAATGAGCAGTTCTTC. As protein: CAISDTGGSYNEQFF.

This chain uses TRBV7-6 with TRBJ1-6; TRBD1 aligns across 7 bases. Germline V gene sequence: CDR1 SGHVS, CDR2 FNYEAQ. The J segment lost 7 bases and the V segment lost 5 bases, leaving 2 bases of the junction unmatched. This CDR3 spans 13 amino acids. The CDR3 nucleotides are TGTGCCAGCAGCAGGGACAGCAATTCACCCCTCCACTTT. Its protein is CASSRDSNSPLHF.

This clone was detected a few times. The rearrangement joins TRBV21-1 to TRBJ1-2; TRBD1 is the table's D call and was not checked against the DNA. TRBV21-1 is flagged as a pseudogene. CDR3 length equals 15 residues. The CDR3 sequence is CASSKGGQLLYGYTF. CDR3 DNA sequence: TGTGCCAGCAGCAAAGGTGGACAGCTTCTTTATGGCTACACCTTC.

This chain joins TRBV30 and TRBJ2-2; TRBD1 aligns across 10 bases. The V gene end was trimmed by 0 bases and the J gene end by 4 bases; junction bases not matched to a gene: 5. CDR3 length: 16 amino acids. Germline V gives CDR1 GTSNPN, CDR2 SVGIG (reference sequence). CDR3 nucleotide sequence: TGTGCCTGGAGTGTATACGGGACAGGGGTCACCGGGGAGCTGTTTTTT. Its protein is CAWSVYGTGVTGELFF.

The chain couples TRBV6-1 to TRBJ2-2, with 8 bases matching TRBD2. This CDR3 contains 14 residues. The ends lost 6 bases at V and 3 bases at J; junction bases unmatched: 3. CDR1 is MNHNS and CDR2 is SASEGT in the germline V gene. CDR3 sequence reads: CASRREVDTGELFF. DNA of the CDR3: TGTGCCAGCAGGCGGGAGGTGGACACCGGGGAGCTGTTTTTT.

With respect to this clone: Other DNA sequences from this sample encode an identical CDR3 as well. J is TRBJ1-1 and V is TRBV2; D is uncertain. This CDR3 region has 13 residues. Trimming removed 4 bases at V and 4 bases at J, with 10 bases between. Germline CDR1 SNHLY, CDR2 FYNNEI. The CDR3 sequence is CASSGEGGTEAFF. Here the CDR3 DNA reads TGTGCCAGCAGTGGAGAAGGAGGCACTGAAGCTTTCTTT. The full variable domain, with the rest looked up from reference TRBV2 and TRBJ1-1, is EPEVTQTPSHQVTQMGQEVILRCVPISNHLYFYWYRQILGQKVEFLVSFYNNEISEKSEIFDDQFSVERPDGSNFTLKIRSTKLEDSAMYFCASSGEGGTEAFFGQGTRLTVV.

This clone was seen ten or more times. The chain couples TRBV5-8 to TRBJ2-3; D is uncertain. This CDR3 spans 12 amino acids. The germline gives CDR1 SGHTS, CDR2 YDEGEE. V was pared by 5 bases and J by 8 bases, with 12 bases between. The CDR3 protein is CASSTGVGTQYF. The CDR3 DNA reads TGTGCCAGCAGTACGGGTGTGGGTACGCAGTATTTT.

The chain links TRBV19 to TRBJ1-1; 7 bases are shared with TRBD1. J lost 0 bases, V lost 1 base, and 2 bases had no gene match. The CDR3 is made up of 15 amino acids. The V gene's germline CDR1 is LNHDA and CDR2 SQIVND (reference sequence). This CDR3 is CASSIADRMNTEAFF. Written as DNA, the CDR3 is TGTGCCAGTAGTATAGCGGACAGGATGAACACTGAAGCTTTCTTT.

The table lists this clone with a count of one. The chain joins TRBV18 to TRBJ2-7; TRBD1 agrees at 10 bases. V gave up 5 bases and J gave up 4 bases; unmatched junction bases: 8. Germline CDR1 is KGHSH and CDR2 is LQKENI. This CDR3 spans 15 amino acids. The CDR3 sequence: CASSEGTGASYEQYF. The CDR3 DNA follows: TGTGCCAGCTCAGAAGGGACAGGGGCGTCGTACGAGCAGTACTTC.

CDR3 DNA: TGTGCCTGGAGGGGCGGTTTAGATTCACCCCTCCACTTT. Its protein product is CAWRGGLDSPLHF. This chain joins TRBV30 and TRBJ1-6; D is ambiguous. The CDR3 loop spans 13 amino acids. Germline-derived CDR1 and CDR2 are GTSNPN and SVGIG (reference sequence). The V gene lost 3 bases and the J gene lost 8 bases, with 11 bases spanning the gap.

This clone has just a few counts. Other DNA sequences in this sample translate to the same CDR3. V usage is TRBV5-1 and J usage is TRBJ2-7; 9 bases are a match to TRBD1. J lost 7 bases, V lost 3 bases, and 5 bases had no gene match. The CDR3 extends over 13 amino acids. Germline CDR1 and CDR2: SGHRS and YFSETQ. CDR3 sequence (DNA): TGCGCCAGCAGCTGGGGGACAGGGAGGGAGCAGTACTTC. It codes for CASSWGTGREQYF.

The V gene is TRBV19, the J gene TRBJ2-4; 7 positions match TRBD1. CDR1 is LNHDA and CDR2 is SQIVND in the germline V gene (reference sequence). Losses at the gene ends were 0 bases for V and 0 bases for J; bases not matched to a gene: 8. The CDR3 totals 18 residues. The CDR3 protein is CASSIEFPTGLAKNIQYF. DNA of the CDR3: TGTGCCAGTAGTATAGAGTTCCCGACAGGGCTAGCCAAAAACATTCAGTACTTC. The complete variable domain, with remaining parts taken from reference TRBV19 and TRBJ2-4, reads DGGITQSPKYLFRKEGQNVTLSCEQNLNHDAMYWYRQDPGQGLRLIYYSQIVNDFQKGDIAEGYSVSREKKESFPLTVTSAQKNPTAFYLCASSIEFPTGLAKNIQYFGAGTRLSVL.

The chain links TRBV2 to TRBJ2-7; TRBD2 matches 7 bases. The CDR3 runs to 14 residues. Trimming cost V 6 bases and J 4 bases; bases outside gene matches: 9. CDR1 is SNHLY and CDR2 is FYNNEI in the germline V gene. Written as DNA, the CDR3 is TGTGCCAGCAGGAGCGGGACCTCATCATACGAGCAGTACTTC. The encoded protein is CASRSGTSSYEQYF. Supplemented by reference TRBV2 and TRBJ2-7, the full variable domain reads EPEVTQTPSHQVTQMGQEVILRCVPISNHLYFYWYRQILGQKVEFLVSFYNNEISEKSEIFDDQFSVERPDGSNFTLKIRSTKLEDSAMYFCASRSGTSSYEQYFGPGTRLTVT.

V and J are TRBV29-1 and TRBJ2-7; D tentatively fits TRBD1 or TRBD2 (5 bases each). CDR1 is SQVTM and CDR2 is ANQGSEA in the germline V gene. Deletions cut 6 bases from V and 4 bases from J, with 19 bases between. This CDR3 spans 14 amino acids. The CDR3, as DNA: TGCAGCGTACCCCTGAGGGGATCCTCGTACGAGCAGTACTTC. Protein product: CSVPLRGSSYEQYF.

In regard to this clone: At one boundary the junction diverges from the germline segment, which might be a read error. This specimen includes other DNA sequences encoding the same CDR3. This rearrangement joins TRBV6-5 to TRBJ2-7; D is perhaps TRBD2 (7 bases). The germline gives CDR1 MNHEY, CDR2 SVGAGI. The length of the CDR3 is 15 residues. Here the CDR3 reads CASSQSGGDIYEQYF. In DNA, the CDR3 is TGTGCCAGCAGTCAGAGTGGGGGGGACATTTACGAACAGTACTTC.